This TCR beta chain was retrieved from a study of OX40 agonist ivuxolimab in advanced cancers. Overall study context: People who had prior anti-PD-1, anti-PD-L1 or anti-CTLA-4 therapy could take part, and around 39% had some. The study's findings and limits: Among T cells, CD8+ cells averaged more expanded clones than CD4+ cells. Near-lowest levels of clonal expansion characterized partial responders at 0.1-3.0 mg/kg.

With respect to this clone: The antigen is undetermined. Within the sample, other DNA sequences also encode this same CDR3.

This CDR3 region has 12 residues. The V gene's germline CDR1 is LNHDA and CDR2 SQIVND (reference sequence). V was trimmed by 3 bases and J by 4 bases, leaving 6 bases between them. Clones were sequenced by immunoSEQ multiplex PCR, and TCRdb holds only the in-frame ones, with some missing. The sample includes around 56,000 clones, roughly 88% of them seen just once. The chain employs TRBV19 and TRBJ1-2; no reliable D call. The source is an adult with an advanced solid tumor such as melanoma, head and neck, liver or kidney cancer. This specimen was CD4+ or CD8+ T cells sorted from blood, taken in a trial of the OX40 agonist ivuxolimab. DNA of the CDR3: TGTGCCAGTAGTATCGACTCCTATGGCTACACCTTC. It specifies CASSIDSYGYTF.